The sample holds a few counts of the clone carrying this T cell receptor (beta chain). The target antigen is unknown. The PCR used 60 Vbeta and 13 Jbeta primers. This table comes from immunoSEQ multiplex PCR, and its TCRdb copy is limited to in-frame clones, with some not included. Of roughly 130,000 clones in the sample, 70% to 75% were seen once. V dropped 0 bases and J dropped 4 bases, with 11 bases sitting between them. The CDR3 has 15 amino acids. The V gene's germline CDR1 is SGHRS and CDR2 YFSETQ. The data are from a study of cytomegalovirus exposure and HLA in healthy donors. In the study overall: Drawn from HLA-typed donors, some 80 million unique TCRs were held in an early data release. Points from the study as a whole: TCR beta sequences reportedly predicted most subjects' HLA-A and HLA-B alleles accurately. Sequencing depth roughly uniform across donors was assumed in presence/absence analyses. Later analysis identified about 18,000 TCR beta sequences associated with HLA alleles, using a false discovery rate threshold of 0.05.

This chain connects TRBV5-1 to TRBJ1-5; D is ambiguous. The sample was PBMCs. The sequence derives from a woman aged 40 to 49 in good health and CMV-seronegative. The CDR3 is CASSLAGGINQPQHF. The DNA of the CDR3 is TGCGCCAGCAGCTTGGCGGGCGGGATAAATCAGCCCCAGCATTTT. The variable domain in full, with the rest retrieved from reference TRBV5-1 and TRBJ1-5, is KAGVTQTPRYLIKTRGQQVTLSCSPISGHRSVSWYQQTPGQGLQFLFEYFSETQRNKGNFPGRFSGRQFSNSRSEMNVSTLELGDSALYLCASSLAGGINQPQHFGDGTRLSIL.